This T cell receptor (beta chain) originates from a study of OX40 agonist ivuxolimab in advanced cancers. Background for the entire study: Ivuxolimab was an agonistic, fully human IgG2 monoclonal antibody directed against OX40 (CD134), a costimulatory receptor. Prior anti-PD-1, anti-PD-L1 or anti-CTLA-4 therapy was permitted, and 35% to 40% of dose-escalation patients had received checkpoint inhibitors. The paper covers the monotherapy dose-escalation part of the phase I ivuxolimab trial, which included N of about 50 patients. Intravenous ivuxolimab was administered to patients every 2 weeks at six dose levels: 0.01, 0.1, 0.3, 1.5, 3 and 10 mg/kg. Three dose-escalation patients achieved partial responses, one with hepatocellular carcinoma and two with cutaneous melanoma. Of the approximately 54 dose-escalation patients, hepatocellular carcinoma was present in 19, melanoma in about 15, renal cell carcinoma in 9 and head and neck cancer in 9. The purpose of peripheral TCRbeta sequencing was to test whether ivuxolimab changed TCR sequence diversity and led to clonal T-cell expansion. In the dose-escalation cohort, around four fifths of patients were male, and the mean age was 60 years with a range of about 20 to 80. Overall results and qualifications from the work: At doses of 0.1 to 3.0 mg/kg, clonal expansion of both CD4+ and CD8+ blood T cells was observed from baseline to week 6. Partial responders in the 0.1-3.0 mg/kg groups had among the lowest normalized peripheral clonal expansion, especially among CD8+ T cells. After ivuxolimab, CD8+ T cells had more expanded clones than CD4+ T cells on average. Low levels of normalized T-cell clonal expansion were also seen in some patients who did not respond. The antigen specificity of the clonally expanded peripheral T cells was not determined.

The CDR3 runs 13 amino acids, cysteine and phenylalanine included. Only the CDR3 region is kept as DNA, spanning 39 bases read in frame from base 1. Cut back by 0 bases and 4 bases, the V and J ends lie 8 bases apart. Sequences SGHNT (CDR1) and YYREEE (CDR2) are obtained from the germline V gene (reference sequence). For sequencing of the TCRbeta CDR3 region, genomic DNA was extracted from the sorted cells. The immunoSEQ Assay was used for sequencing of TCRbeta CDR3 regions. In its TCRdb copy, this immuneACCESS table keeps in-frame sequences only and misses some clones. Where compared with another copy, unresolved V genes explain less than half of these, and the others have no known cause. Here the sample has around 43,000 clones; roughly 90% occur a single time. Of the sample, around 10% falls within the top ten clones. Patients with autoimmune disease history or receiving systemic immunosuppression were excluded from the trial. Peripheral blood for TCR sequencing was collected from all dose cohorts at baseline, on cycle 4 day 1, and on cycle 7 day 1. The samples were taken from a phase I, first-in-human, multicenter, open-label dose-escalation trial of ivuxolimab. Adults with locally advanced or metastatic melanoma, renal cell, hepatocellular, or head and neck squamous cell carcinoma were enrolled in the trial. Before TCR sequencing, CD4+ T cells and CD8+ T cells from peripheral blood were sorted into separate populations.

On this clone itself: Its antigen target is currently unknown. No much larger clonotype is one base removed from it; base qualities were not supplied.

The specimen comprised CD4+ or CD8+ T cells sorted from blood, sampled in a trial of the OX40 agonist ivuxolimab. The rearranged chain carries TRBV5-4 and TRBJ2-7, with an unclear D gene assignment. The clonotype was recovered from an adult with an advanced solid tumor such as melanoma, head and neck, liver or kidney cancer. The nucleotide sequence reads as follows: TGTGCCAGCAGCTTGGGGGATCTTTACGAGCAGTACTTC. This is translated as CASSLGDLYEQYF.